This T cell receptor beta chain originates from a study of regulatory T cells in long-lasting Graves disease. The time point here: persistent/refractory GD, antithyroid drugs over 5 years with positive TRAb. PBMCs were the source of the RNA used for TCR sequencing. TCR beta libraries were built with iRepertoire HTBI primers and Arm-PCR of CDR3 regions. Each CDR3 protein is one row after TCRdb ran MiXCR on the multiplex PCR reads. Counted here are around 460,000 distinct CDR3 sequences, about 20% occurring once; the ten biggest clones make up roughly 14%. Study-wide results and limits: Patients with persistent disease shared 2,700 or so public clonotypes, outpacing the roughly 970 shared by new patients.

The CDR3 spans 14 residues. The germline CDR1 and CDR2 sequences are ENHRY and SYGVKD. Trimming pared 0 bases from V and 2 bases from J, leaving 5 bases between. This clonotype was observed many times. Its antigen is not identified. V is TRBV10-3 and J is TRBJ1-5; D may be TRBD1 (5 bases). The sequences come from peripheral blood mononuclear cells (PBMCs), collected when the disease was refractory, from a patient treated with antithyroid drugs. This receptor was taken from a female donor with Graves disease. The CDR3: CAISESGGNQPQHF. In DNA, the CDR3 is TGTGCCATCAGTGAGTCAGGGGGCAATCAGCCCCAGCATTTT.